This passage covers 14 T cell receptor beta chains from one sample sequenced in a study of shared clonotypes between healthy human individuals. Measured with immunoSEQ multiplex PCR; TCRdb has only the in-frame clones, and not every one. The data contain roughly 2.5 million clones, roughly 92% of them singletons. Source material: naive CD4+ T cells sorted from blood. The subset was: CD45RA+ positively selected. These receptors all stem from a man between 18 and 35 years old in good health.

The V gene is TRBV23-1, the J gene TRBJ2-1; 10 nucleotides match TRBD1. TRBV23-1 is placed among ORFs of uncertain function. The CDR3 consists of 19 residues. J lost 3 bases, V lost 0 bases, and 11 bases had no gene match. CDR3 amino acids: CASSQSQPGQGWVYNEQFF. CDR3 bases: TGCGCCAGCAGTCAATCCCAACCGGGACAGGGGTGGGTCTACAATGAGCAGTTCTTC.

J is TRBJ2-1 and V is TRBV4-1; 7 nucleotides match TRBD1. Germline V gene sequence: CDR1 MGHRA, CDR2 YSYEKL. Unmatched junction bases numbered 0, after V lost 1 base and J lost 0 bases. The CDR3 loop spans 15 amino acids. CDR3 protein: CASSQGDSSYNEQFF. The CDR3 DNA is TGCGCCAGCAGCCAAGGGGACAGCTCCTACAATGAGCAGTTCTTC.

This clone was recorded once. The J gene is TRBJ2-1, the V gene TRBV12-5; 8 bases map to TRBD2. This CDR3 has 19 residues. Losses at the gene ends were 2 bases for V and 3 bases for J; bases not matched to a gene: 15. Germline V gene lookup returns CDR1 LGHNT and CDR2 FRNRAP. The CDR3 protein is CASGLLTKDRLASYNEQFF. CDR3 coding DNA: TGTGCTAGTGGTTTGCTGACTAAGGACCGACTAGCGAGCTACAATGAGCAGTTCTTC.

In the case of this clone: Different DNA sequences within this sample yield the same CDR3. The genes are TRBV6-1 and TRBJ1-2; no definite D call. CDR3 length: 12 residues. Trimming took 4 bases from V and 2 from J, leaving 5 bases between them. Looked up from germline, CDR1 is MNHNS and CDR2 is SASEGT. In DNA form, the CDR3 reads TGTGCCAGCAGTGGACGAAACTATGGCTACACCTTC. Translating gives CASSGRNYGYTF.

This rearrangement joins TRBV6-6 to TRBJ2-5; TRBD1 matches at 10 bases. TRBJ2-7 matches the DNA end more closely, so the J call is doubtful. Germline V gives CDR1 MNHNY, CDR2 SVGAGI (reference sequence). The CDR3 extends over 16 amino acids. CDR3 region: CASSHGPGQGIHEQYF. DNA for the CDR3: TGTGCCAGCAGTCATGGGCCGGGACAGGGGATTCACGAGCAGTACTTC.

The chain combines TRBV19 with TRBJ2-4; either TRBD1 or TRBD2 may supply D (6 bases each). Germline V gene lookup returns CDR1 LNHDA and CDR2 SQIVND (reference sequence). This CDR3 contains 18 residues. The germline V and J ends were trimmed by 5 bases and 0 bases, with 20 bases remaining between them. The CDR3 spells CASSLTGVADRAKNIQYF. Here the CDR3 DNA reads TGTGCCAGTAGTCTCACCGGAGTAGCGGACAGAGCCAAAAACATTCAGTACTTC.

The table lists this clone with a few counts. CDR3 in amino acids: CAISEWTGKDGELFF. The CDR3 region has the DNA TGTGCCATCAGTGAGTGGACAGGGAAGGATGGGGAGCTGTTTTTT. The chain employs TRBV10-3 and TRBJ2-2, with 8 bases identical to TRBD1. CDR1 ENHRY and CDR2 SYGVKD come from the germline V gene. V was clipped by 1 base and J by 8 bases; unmatched bases: 6. The CDR3 covers 15 residues.

The rearrangement joins TRBV6-1 to TRBJ2-3; TRBD2 aligns across 7 bases. In germline, CDR1 is MNHNS, CDR2 SASEGT. The trim removed 6 bases at V and 4 bases at J, leaving 13 bases unmatched. The CDR3 is 16 amino acids. The CDR3 sequence is CASRERTSFLADTQYF. In nucleotides, the CDR3 is TGTGCCAGCAGGGAAAGGACTAGTTTCCTAGCAGATACGCAGTATTTT.

J is TRBJ2-7 and V is TRBV18, with D possibly matching TRBD2 (6 bases). The CDR3 runs to 13 residues. Trimming removed 5 bases at V and 5 bases at J, with 13 bases between. Germline CDR1 is KGHSH and CDR2 is LQKENI. CDR3 DNA sequence: TGTGCCAGCTCAATCGGGACTGATGACGAGCAGTACTTC. Translating it yields CASSIGTDDEQYF.

The gene calls are TRBV7-2 and TRBJ2-7, with 12 positions matching TRBD2. CDR1 is SGHTA and CDR2 is FQGNSA in the germline V gene. This CDR3 has 16 residues. After removal of 5 bases from V and 0 bases from J, the junction contained 5 bases not matched to a gene. The CDR3 DNA follows: TGTGCCAGCAGCACGACTAGCGGGGGCCCCTCCTACGAGCAGTACTTC. Translating it yields CASSTTSGGPSYEQYF.

This chain links TRBV19 with TRBJ1-2; tentatively, D is TRBD1 (5 bases). The CDR3 has 15 residues. The V and J ends lost 7 bases and 4 bases respectively, with 19 bases between them. Germline lookup yields CDR1 LNHDA and CDR2 SQIVND (reference sequence). The CDR3 DNA follows: TGTGCCAGTACCGGCCGGCAGGGCTCATTCTATGGCTACACCTTC. It codes for CASTGRQGSFYGYTF.

As DNA, the CDR3 is TGTGCCAGCAGCCAAGGGGGGGGCGCAGATACGCAGTATTTT. The encoded protein is CASSQGGGADTQYF. V usage is TRBV4-2 and J usage is TRBJ2-3, with D possibly TRBD2 on 7 matching bases. Germline values: CDR1 LGHNA, CDR2 YNFKEQ. The CDR3 length is 14 residues. The V end was cut by 1 base, the J end by 4 bases, with 9 bases between.

Worth noting for this clone: Other DNA variants within this sample encode the same CDR3. CDR3 DNA sequence: TGTGCCAGCAGTTACTCAGCAACAGGGAACTATGGCTACACCTTC. Translated, it gives CASSYSATGNYGYTF. The genes are TRBV6-5 and TRBJ1-2, with D possibly matching TRBD1 (6 bases). Germline V gene sequence: CDR1 MNHEY, CDR2 SVGAGI. The V gene lost 0 bases and the J gene lost 2 bases, with 10 bases spanning the gap. This CDR3 is 15 amino acids long.

The chain uses TRBV2 and TRBJ2-1, with 11 positions matching TRBD2. This CDR3 is built from 15 residues. Germline CDR1 is SNHLY and CDR2 is FYNNEI. V shed 6 bases and J 4 bases; nucleotides not matched to a gene: 5. This CDR3 reads CASRSGTSGYNEQFF. CDR3 DNA sequence: TGTGCCAGCAGGTCCGGGACTAGCGGTTACAATGAGCAGTTCTTC.